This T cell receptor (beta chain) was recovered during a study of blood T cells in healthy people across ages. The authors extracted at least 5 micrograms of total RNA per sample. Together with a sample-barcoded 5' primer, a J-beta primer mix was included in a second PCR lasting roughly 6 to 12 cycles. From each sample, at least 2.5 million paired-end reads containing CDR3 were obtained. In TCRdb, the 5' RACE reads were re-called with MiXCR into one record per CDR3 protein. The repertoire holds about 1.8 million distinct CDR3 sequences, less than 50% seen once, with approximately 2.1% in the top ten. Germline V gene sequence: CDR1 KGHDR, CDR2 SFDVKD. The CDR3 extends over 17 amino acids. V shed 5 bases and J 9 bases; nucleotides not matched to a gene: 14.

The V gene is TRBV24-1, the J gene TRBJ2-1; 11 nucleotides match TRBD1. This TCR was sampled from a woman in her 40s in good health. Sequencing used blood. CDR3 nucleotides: TGTGCCACCAGTGCATCCATCCGGGACAGGGGGTCGTTTGAGCAGTTCTTC. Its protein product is CATSASIRDRGSFEQFF.